This T cell receptor (beta chain) was captured by sequencing in a study of T cell responses to AZD1222 COVID-19 vaccine. The germline V gene encodes CDR1 LNHNV and CDR2 YYDKDF (reference sequence). This CDR3 region has 17 residues. The V gene end was trimmed by 0 bases and the J gene end by 6 bases; junction bases not matched to a gene: 8. TCRdb's copy holds only in-frame clones and misses some; the assay was immunoSEQ multiplex PCR. The table records 150,000 or so clones, about 91% of them present only once. The chain joins TRBV15 to TRBJ2-1; 10 bases match TRBD1. The specimen was peripheral blood, collected on day 0 of MenACWY control vaccination. The receptor comes from an adult in good health. The CDR3 coding sequence is TGTGCCACCAGCAGAGATCTTATGGACAGGGGGTTCAATGAGCAGTTCTTC. Protein: CATSRDLMDRGFNEQFF.